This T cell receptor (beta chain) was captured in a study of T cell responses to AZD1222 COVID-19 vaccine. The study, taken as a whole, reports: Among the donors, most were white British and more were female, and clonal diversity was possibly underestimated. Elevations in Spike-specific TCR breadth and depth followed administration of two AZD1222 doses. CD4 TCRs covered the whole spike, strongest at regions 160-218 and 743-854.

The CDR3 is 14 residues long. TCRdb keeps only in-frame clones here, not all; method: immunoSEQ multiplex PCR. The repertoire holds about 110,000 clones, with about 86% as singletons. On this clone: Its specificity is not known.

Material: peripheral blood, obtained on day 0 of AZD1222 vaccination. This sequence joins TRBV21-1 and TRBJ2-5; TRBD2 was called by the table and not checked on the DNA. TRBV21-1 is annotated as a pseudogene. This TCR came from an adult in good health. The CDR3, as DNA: TGTGCCAGCAGCCCCCGGGTGTACCAAGAGACCCAGTACTTC. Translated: CASSPRVYQETQYF.